A single sample gave rise to the 16 T cell receptor beta chains below, sequenced in a study of T cells in Graves' hyperthyroidism and ophthalmopathy. TCR beta CDR3 region amplification was performed from RNA transcripts. Carried out on the TCR CDR3, a first-round RT-PCR used the HTBI primer set. TCRdb recomputed calls from the multiplex PCR reads with MiXCR, one row per CDR3 protein. Of hundreds of thousands of distinct CDR3 sequences in the sample, about a sixth were seen once. The sample was blood. The source is a woman aged 18-29 years with Graves' ophthalmopathy.

As regards this clonotype: This may arise from a read error, as a much more abundant clone is one base away. V usage is TRBV29-1 and J usage is TRBJ2-5; possibly TRBD2 for D (6 bases). This CDR3 has 13 residues. Trimming cost V 3 bases and J 9 bases, with 17 bases left between them. Germline CDR1 SQVTM, CDR2 ANQGSEA. CDR3 sequence: CSVDRAPGEAQYF. DNA of the CDR3: TGCAGCGTTGACCGGGCCCCGGGGGAGGCCCAGTACTTC.

There are a few counts of this clonotype. A read error is possible here, since a much larger clone lies one base away. J is TRBJ1-2 and V is TRBV20-1, with 9 bases that match TRBD1. CDR3 length equals 15 residues. J gave up 2 bases and V 8 bases, and 12 bases lay outside the gene matches. From germline, CDR1 is DFQATT and CDR2 SNEGSKA (reference sequence). CDR3 coding DNA: TGCAGTACTCCGAACAGGGGGCGAGTGAACTATGGCTACACCTTC. As protein: CSTPNRGRVNYGYTF.

This clonotype has ten or more counts. This chain connects TRBV28 to TRBJ2-7; no clear D gene. V dropped 0 bases and J dropped 0 bases, with 9 bases sitting between them. Germline CDR1 is MDHEN and CDR2 is SYDVKM. The CDR3 has 15 amino acids. Here the CDR3 DNA reads TGTGCCAGCAGTTTATGGGGTAGTTCCTCCTACGAGCAGTACTTC. This sequence encodes CASSLWGSSSYEQYF.

This clonotype has at least ten counts. The chain couples TRBV20-1 to TRBJ1-1; 7 nucleotides agree with TRBD1. Germline V lookup: CDR1 DFQATT, CDR2 SNEGSKA (reference sequence). The V segment lost 6 bases and the J segment 0 bases; nucleotides outside the gene matches: 7. This CDR3 contains 14 residues. The CDR3 nucleotides read TGCAGTGCCCCCGTACAGGGGATGAACACTGAAGCTTTCTTT. It is translated as CSAPVQGMNTEAFF.

This clonotype was counted ten times or more. The chain combines TRBV24-1 with TRBJ1-5, with D possibly matching TRBD1 (6 bases). CDR3 length equals 18 residues. V gave up 5 bases and J gave up 0 bases, with 19 bases separating them. The germline V gene has CDR1 KGHDR and CDR2 SFDVKD. The CDR3 loop reads CATSAPGGTPYSNQPQHF. In DNA form, the CDR3 reads TGTGCCACCAGTGCACCGGGCGGGACACCATATAGCAATCAGCCCCAGCATTTT.

This clonotype was seen ten or more times. The chain combines TRBV20-1 with TRBJ1-1, with 9 positions matching TRBD1. This CDR3 is built from 17 residues. Looked up from germline, CDR1 is DFQATT and CDR2 is SNEGSKA (reference sequence). Trimming removed 0 bases from V and 3 bases from J; junction bases left unmatched: 11. The CDR3 loop is CSARDTFDRGRDTEAFF. CDR3 DNA: TGCAGTGCTAGAGATACATTCGACAGGGGGAGAGACACTGAAGCTTTCTTT.

The table lists this clonotype with many counts. This chain uses TRBV28 with TRBJ2-2; D unresolved. Trimming removed 3 bases from V and 6 bases from J, with 8 bases in between. The germline V gene encodes CDR1 MDHEN and CDR2 SYDVKM. The CDR3 is made up of 13 amino acids. CDR3 loop: CASSFVRSGELFF. The CDR3 DNA sequence: TGTGCCAGCAGTTTCGTTAGGTCCGGGGAGCTGTTTTTT. The whole variable domain, filled in from reference TRBV28 and TRBJ2-2, reads DVKVTQSSRYLVKRTGEKVFLECVQDMDHENMFWYRQDPGLGLRLIYFSYDVKMKEKGDIPEGYSVSREKKERFSLILESASTNQTSMYLCASSFVRSGELFFGEGSRLTVL.

This chain joins TRBV7-8 and TRBJ2-7; 11 bases map to TRBD2. Losses at the gene ends were 6 bases for V and 0 bases for J; bases not matched to a gene: 10. CDR3 size: 17 residues. Germline V gene sequence: CDR1 SGHVS, CDR2 FQNEAQ. The CDR3, as DNA: TGTGCCAGCAGTCGTATGGGACTAGCGGTTCTCTCCTACGAGCAGTACTTC. Its protein product is CASSRMGLAVLSYEQYF.

This clonotype showed up many times. The chain has TRBV5-6 and TRBJ1-1; D not certain. The CDR3 is 14 residues long. The germline CDR1 and CDR2 sequences are SGHDT and YYEEEE. V lost 4 bases and J lost 0, with 10 bases in between. In DNA, the CDR3 is TGTGCCAGCAGCCGCTTGCCCCTGAACACTGAAGCTTTCTTT. As protein: CASSRLPLNTEAFF.

The CDR3: CASKVLAGGTGPDTQYF. The CDR3 bases are TGCGCCAGCAAGGTCCTAGCGGGGGGGACCGGCCCAGATACGCAGTATTTT. The genes are TRBV5-1 and TRBJ2-3; 12 bases map to TRBD2. This CDR3 contains 17 residues. CDR1 and CDR2 from the germline V gene are SGHRS and YFSETQ. V was clipped by 6 bases and J by 4 bases; unmatched bases: 12.

In this sample, this clonotype turned up many times. This chain connects TRBV7-2 to TRBJ2-7; possible D gene TRBD2, 6 bases. This CDR3 spans 14 amino acids. Germline V gene sequence: CDR1 SGHTA, CDR2 FQGNSA. Trimming shortened V by 1 base and J by 4 bases, and 11 bases separated the two germline ends. This chain's CDR3 is CASSLGSLAYEQYF. CDR3 sequence (DNA): TGTGCCAGCAGCTTAGGTAGCCTAGCGTACGAGCAGTACTTC.

This clonotype was counted ten times or more. CDR3 bases: TGTGCCAGCAGCTTGACCTCAGGGACTAATTCACCCCTCCACTTT. Translated, it gives CASSLTSGTNSPLHF. The V gene is TRBV11-2, the J gene TRBJ1-6; D is perhaps TRBD1 (5 bases). The CDR3 loop spans 15 amino acids. In germline, CDR1 is SGHAT, CDR2 FQNNGV. V was cut by 3 bases and J by 6 bases, with 12 bases left in between.

A few counts support this clonotype. Its ends do not fully match the called genes, so a read error is possible. This chain connects TRBV11-2 to TRBJ2-2; no firm D call. This CDR3 region has 13 residues. Germline loops: CDR1 SGHAT, CDR2 FQNNGV. The chain's CDR3 is CAGSLVNTGELFF. The CDR3 nucleotides are TGTGCCGGCAGCTTAGTGAACACCGGGGAGCTGTTTTTT.

The chain recombines TRBV5-1 with TRBJ2-2, with a possible D match to TRBD1 (6 bases). In germline, CDR1 is SGHRS, CDR2 YFSETQ. With 3 bases removed from V and 4 bases from J, the gap between germline ends came to 22 bases. The CDR3 has 18 residues. This CDR3 reads CASSSGAGTLTLTGELFF. CDR3 nucleotide sequence: TGCGCCAGCAGCTCTGGGGCAGGGACACTCACTCTCACCGGGGAGCTGTTTTTT.

Only a few counts were recorded for this clonotype. This chain connects TRBV10-3 to TRBJ2-7, with D uncertain. The length of the CDR3 is 12 residues. Germline V gives CDR1 ENHRY, CDR2 SYGVKD. The V gene lost 8 bases and the J gene lost 5 bases, with 13 bases spanning the gap. CDR3 amino acids: CAIGSILNEQYF. In DNA form, the CDR3 reads TGTGCCATCGGATCTATTTTAAACGAGCAGTACTTC.

The rearrangement joins TRBV28 to TRBJ2-7; D call uncertain. The V gene lost 1 base and the J gene lost 2 bases, with 9 bases spanning the gap. The CDR3 contains 14 residues. Germline lookup yields CDR1 MDHEN and CDR2 SYDVKM. CDR3 in amino acids: CASSLLAQTYEQYF. The DNA of the CDR3 is TGTGCCAGCAGTTTATTGGCCCAAACCTACGAGCAGTACTTC.